The 26 T cell receptor beta chains below all came from one sample that was sequenced in a study of cytomegalovirus exposure and HLA in healthy donors. Researchers ran the PCR with 60 Vbeta and 13 Jbeta primers. The protocol was immunoSEQ multiplex PCR, while the TCRdb copy is restricted to in-frame clones and leaves out a portion. The data contain 150,000 to 200,000 clones, 84% of them singletons. The sample taken for sequencing was PBMCs. All receptors come from a man in his fifties or sixties in good health and CMV-seropositive.

The V gene is TRBV19, the J gene TRBJ1-2; D is possibly TRBD1 (5 bases). The length of the CDR3 is 14 residues. The germline V gene encodes CDR1 LNHDA and CDR2 SQIVND (reference sequence). Between the trimmed V and J ends, which lost 6 bases and 8 bases, there was a span of 19 bases. For the CDR3, the DNA is TGTGCCAGTAGGCATACGGAGGGGCGAAGGGGCTACACCTTC. Residues: CASRHTEGRRGYTF. Combining the CDR3 with reference TRBV19 and TRBJ1-2 gives the whole variable domain DGGITQSPKYLFRKEGQNVTLSCEQNLNHDAMYWYRQDPGQGLRLIYYSQIVNDFQKGDIAEGYSVSREKKESFPLTVTSAQKNPTAFYLCASRHTEGRRGYTFGSGTRLTVV.

The gene calls are TRBV7-6 and TRBJ1-1; possibly TRBD1 for D (6 bases). The CDR3 is 13 amino acids. In germline, CDR1 is SGHVS, CDR2 FNYEAQ. Trimming left V 1 base short and J 7 bases short, with 10 bases between. This CDR3 reads CASSLGEGVEAFF. The CDR3 DNA reads as TGTGCCAGCAGCTTAGGTGAGGGGGTTGAAGCTTTCTTT.

CDR3 protein: CASSPPFGLQETQYF. The CDR3 bases are TGTGCCAGCAGCCCCCCGTTTGGGCTGCAAGAGACCCAGTACTTC. This chain uses TRBV7-9 with TRBJ2-5; D remains unclear. This CDR3 spans 15 amino acids. The V end was cut by 5 bases, the J end by 2 bases, with 15 bases between. The germline gives CDR1 SEHNR, CDR2 FQNEAQ (reference sequence). The full variable domain, in which reference TRBV7-9 and TRBJ2-5 provide the parts outside the CDR3, is DTGVSQNPRHKITKRGQNVTFRCDPISEHNRLYWYRQTLGQGPEFLTYFQNEAQLEKSRLLSDRFSAERPKGSFSTLEIQRTEQGDSAMYLCASSPPFGLQETQYFGPGTRLLVL.

The chain uses TRBV18 and TRBJ1-2; no clear D. This CDR3 is built from 14 residues. Trimming pared 3 bases from V and 3 bases from J, leaving 11 bases between. Germline V gives CDR1 KGHSH, CDR2 LQKENI. The CDR3 DNA reads TGTGCCAGCTCACCCGGTGGAGTGGACTATGGCTACACCTTC. This encodes CASSPGGVDYGYTF.

The chain employs TRBV9 and TRBJ2-3, with 16 bases fitting TRBD2. V lost 3 bases to trimming and J lost 1 base; unmatched junction nucleotides: 5. The CDR3 length is 18 residues. The germline gives CDR1 SGDLS, CDR2 YYNGEE. The CDR3 sequence is CASSGGGTSGRGTDTQYF. The CDR3 DNA reads TGTGCCAGCAGCGGAGGAGGGACTAGCGGGAGGGGCACAGATACGCAGTATTTT.

The V gene is TRBV10-3, the J gene TRBJ2-1; D remains ambiguous. The CDR3 spans 14 residues. Germline V gene lookup returns CDR1 ENHRY and CDR2 SYGVKD. The germline V and J ends were trimmed by 7 bases and 8 bases, with 18 bases remaining between them. The CDR3 bases are TGTGCCATCAAAGGAACTTCCGCGGTCGATGAGCAGTTCTTC. Its translation: CAIKGTSAVDEQFF.

The chain combines TRBV6-6 with TRBJ1-2, with 9 bases that match TRBD1. With V trimmed by 5 bases and J by 6 bases, 10 bases remained unmatched. The CDR3 length is 15 residues. Germline values: CDR1 MNHNY, CDR2 SVGAGI (reference sequence). In nucleotides, the CDR3 is TGTGCCAGCAGTAGGACAGGGGCGAAGGTTGATGGCTACACCTTC. Its protein product is CASSRTGAKVDGYTF.

The CDR3 coding sequence is TGTGCCAGCAGGGACAAAACGGTCCAACTCTACGAGCAGTACTTC. Protein: CASRDKTVQLYEQYF. The chain recombines TRBV2 with TRBJ2-7; possibly TRBD1 for D (5 bases). The V end was cut by 6 bases, the J end by 3 bases, with 18 bases between. The CDR3 loop spans 15 amino acids. CDR1 is SNHLY and CDR2 is FYNNEI in the germline V gene.

The chain carries TRBV5-4 and TRBJ2-1; TRBD2 matches 8 bases. From germline, CDR1 is SGHNT and CDR2 YYREEE (reference sequence). V dropped 3 bases and J dropped 10; count of bases not matched to a gene: 12. The CDR3 consists of 15 residues. The CDR3 here is CASSSPGGVLNEQFF. The CDR3 DNA reads as TGTGCCAGCAGCTCCCCCGGGGGGGTACTAAACGAGCAGTTCTTC. Filled out from reference TRBV5-4 and TRBJ2-1, the complete variable domain reads ETGVTQSPTHLIKTRGQQVTLRCSSQSGHNTVSWYQQALGQGPQFIFQYYREEENGRGNFPPRFSGLQFPNYSSELNVNALELDDSALYLCASSSPGGVLNEQFFGPGTRLTVL.

This clone has a handful of counts. This rearrangement joins TRBV6-5 to TRBJ1-1; 9 nucleotides line up with TRBD1. The length of the CDR3 is 15 residues. The J segment lost 1 base and the V segment lost 2 bases, leaving 2 bases of the junction unmatched. The germline gives CDR1 MNHEY, CDR2 SVGAGI. CDR3 sequence: CASSYRGQGNTEAFF. The CDR3 DNA reads TGTGCCAGCAGTTACCGGGGACAGGGGAACACTGAAGCTTTCTTT.

This clone was counted a single time. CDR3 DNA sequence: TGTGCCAGCTCAGGAGACAGGGTTGGGGCCAACGTCCTGACTTTC. Translation gives CASSGDRVGANVLTF. The chain joins TRBV18 to TRBJ2-6; 7 nucleotides match TRBD1. The junction had 4 bases not matched to a gene; V was cut back by 5 bases and J by 3 bases. Germline values: CDR1 KGHSH, CDR2 LQKENI. CDR3 size: 15 residues.

CDR3 coding DNA: TGCGCCAGCAGCTTGGTAGGTCGGGAGAAGGAGCAGTTCTTC. Translating gives CASSLVGREKEQFF. The J gene is TRBJ2-1, the V gene TRBV5-1; the D gene is possibly TRBD2 (6 bases). CDR1 and CDR2 from the germline V gene are SGHRS and YFSETQ. V lost 0 bases to trimming and J lost 10 bases, with 14 bases between them. This CDR3 is built from 14 residues.

This rearrangement joins TRBV23-1 to TRBJ2-2; perhaps TRBD1 as D (6 bases). TRBV23-1 is labeled an ORF, and its function is uncertain. V lost 3 bases and J 4 bases, leaving 15 bases between the germline ends. This CDR3 has 16 amino acids. The CDR3 region has the DNA TGCGCCAGCAGTCATCAAGAGGGACATCGCACCGGGGAGCTGTTTTTT. Translation: CASSHQEGHRTGELFF.

Only one count was recorded for this clone. The V gene is TRBV2, the J gene TRBJ2-7, with TRBD2 as a possible D gene (5 bases). Germline V gene sequence: CDR1 SNHLY, CDR2 FYNNEI. The CDR3 covers 15 residues. V was pared by 4 bases and J by 2 bases, with 15 bases between. CDR3 DNA: TGTGCCAGCAGTGCGCGGAGGCACCCTACCTACGAGCAGTACGTC. This translates into CASSARRHPTYEQYV.

The V and J genes are TRBV10-3 and TRBJ2-5; D possibly corresponds to TRBD1 (6 bases). The CDR3 sequence is 16 residues long. The germline gives CDR1 ENHRY, CDR2 SYGVKD. V lost 10 bases and J lost 5, with 26 bases in between. This chain's CDR3 is CARQSLHREIFETQYF. The CDR3 DNA reads as TGTGCCAGGCAGTCCCTTCACAGGGAGATTTTTGAGACCCAGTACTTC.

The chain links TRBV6-1 to TRBJ1-5; D not resolved. Per germline, CDR1 MNHNS and CDR2 SASEGT. V dropped 3 bases and J dropped 5 bases, with 11 bases sitting between them. The CDR3 is 14 amino acids. CDR3 coding DNA: TGTGCCAGCAGTGACGCGGGAGGCCATCAGCCCCAGCATTTT. Translation: CASSDAGGHQPQHF.

V gene TRBV6-6 combines with J gene TRBJ1-1; perhaps TRBD1 as D (5 bases). Trimming left V 0 bases short and J 0 bases short, with 8 bases between. CDR3 length: 15 amino acids. The V gene's germline CDR1 is MNHNY and CDR2 SVGAGI (reference sequence). The CDR3 coding sequence is TGTGCCAGCAGTTACTCTAACAGGATGAACACTGAAGCTTTCTTT. Residues: CASSYSNRMNTEAFF.

V and J are TRBV19 and TRBJ2-2, with 7 bases lining up with TRBD2. The CDR3 is made up of 14 amino acids. The J segment lost 7 bases and the V segment lost 7 bases, leaving 9 bases of the junction unmatched. From germline, CDR1 is LNHDA and CDR2 SQIVND (reference sequence). As DNA, the CDR3 is TGTGCCAGTACTATCGCGGGAGCGGTCGGGGAGCTGTTTTTT. Amino acids: CASTIAGAVGELFF.

V and J are TRBV5-3 and TRBJ1-1; TRBD1 is a possible D gene (6 bases). TRBV5-3 is treated as an ORF (open reading frame) with a function not yet certain. Between the trimmed V and J ends, which lost 2 bases and 1 base, there was a span of 6 bases. This CDR3 has 13 residues. For the CDR3, the DNA is TGTGCCAGAAGCTTACAGGGGAACACTGAAGCTTTCTTT. Its protein is CARSLQGNTEAFF.

V and J are TRBV12-5 and TRBJ2-1; a weak D match, TRBD2 (6 bases). The CDR3 is 15 amino acids. The V end lost 1 base, the J end lost 5 bases, and 12 bases lay between the germline ends. Per germline, CDR1 LGHNT and CDR2 FRNRAP. The CDR3 DNA follows: TGTGCTAGTGGTTTGGCCTCCGGGGGAGACAATGAGCAGTTCTTC. Protein sequence: CASGLASGGDNEQFF.

The rearrangement links TRBV2 to TRBJ2-7; 9 bases are shared with TRBD1. Germline V gene data show CDR1 as SNHLY and CDR2 as FYNNEI. The trim removed 6 bases at V and 1 base at J, leaving 4 bases unmatched. The CDR3 spans 14 residues. The CDR3 nucleotides are TGTGCCAGCAGGCCACAGGGGGCGTCCTACGAGCAGTACGTC. Protein product: CASRPQGASYEQYV.

CDR3: CASSLAGPSTNEKLFF. The DNA of the CDR3 is TGTGCCAGCAGTTTAGCAGGCCCGTCAACTAATGAAAAACTGTTTTTT. The chain has TRBV27 and TRBJ1-4; D unclear. From germline, CDR1 is MNHEY and CDR2 SMNVEV (reference sequence). This CDR3 has 16 amino acids. V lost 2 bases and J 0 bases, leaving 10 bases between the germline ends. Full variable domain (remainder filled in from reference TRBV27 and TRBJ1-4): EAQVTQNPRYLITVTGKKLTVTCSQNMNHEYMSWYRQDPGLGLRQIYYSMNVEVTDKGDVPEGYKVSRKEKRNFPLILESPSPNQTSLYFCASSLAGPSTNEKLFFGSGTQLSVL.

The V call is TRBV2, the J call TRBJ2-1; 9 bases fit TRBD2. This CDR3 has 15 amino acids. V dropped 6 bases and J dropped 6; count of bases not matched to a gene: 9. Per germline, CDR1 SNHLY and CDR2 FYNNEI. The CDR3 sequence is CASSTGTSQTNEQFF. CDR3 DNA sequence: TGTGCCAGCAGCACCGGGACTAGCCAAACCAATGAGCAGTTCTTC.

The chain combines TRBV2 with TRBJ2-7; a possible D gene is TRBD2 (6 bases). V lost 0 bases and J 6 bases, leaving 24 bases between the germline ends. This CDR3 is 18 amino acids long. Germline loops: CDR1 SNHLY, CDR2 FYNNEI. This CDR3 reads CASSEAGTLTLAGSEQYF. In DNA form, the CDR3 reads TGTGCCAGCAGTGAAGCTGGAACCCTTACACTAGCTGGCTCCGAGCAGTACTTC.

By sample fraction, this clone is medium-sized. The chain couples TRBV2 to TRBJ2-1, with D hard to call. Germline assignment: CDR1 SNHLY and CDR2 FYNNEI. The CDR3 runs to 11 residues. Trimming pared 2 bases from V and 15 bases from J, leaving 11 bases between. CDR3 sequence: CASSERTAAFF. The CDR3 DNA is TGTGCCAGCAGTGAAAGAACAGCAGCGTTCTTC.

The chain joins TRBV11-2 to TRBJ2-5; 12 bases fit TRBD2. This CDR3 contains 17 residues. Germline CDR1 SGHAT, CDR2 FQNNGV. V shed 1 base and J 6 bases; nucleotides not matched to a gene: 9. The CDR3 DNA reads as TGTGCCAGCAGCTTAGGTCCTAGCGGGGGGGCCAGAAAGACCCAGTACTTC. It codes for CASSLGPSGGARKTQYF.